These T cell receptor beta chains were read from a single sample in a study of blood T cell repertoires in COVID-19. Generated by immunoSEQ multiplex PCR, the TCRdb table keeps only in-frame clones and is missing some. The data contain under 150,000 clones, around 80% of them singletons. Sample: peripheral blood. These receptor sequences come from a man between 60 and 75 years old with acute or convalescent COVID-19. CDR3s include the opening cysteine and the closing phenylalanine or tryptophan. Each record gives: D gene, clone size, J gene, V gene, CDR3 length, CDR3 protein, CDR3 DNA. D genes are given only for firm matches. Rows may omit the clone size; those that give it use once, few, many or a size class.

TRBD2 | few | TRBJ2-2 | TRBV9 | 18 | CASSVDAWAGGNTGELFF | TGTGCCAGCAGCGTAGATGCTTGGGCGGGAGGTAACACCGGGGAGCTGTTTTTT
. | . | TRBJ2-6 | TRBV19 | 15 | CASNWLSSGANVLTF | TGTGCCAGTAATTGGTTGAGTTCTGGGGCCAACGTCCTGACTTTC
. | . | TRBJ2-5 | TRBV29-1 | 13 | CSVDLGVRETQYF | TGCAGCGTTGATTTAGGGGTGAGAGAGACCCAGTACTTC
. | . | TRBJ2-3 | TRBV18 | 13 | CASSPRTQDTQYF | TGTGCCAGCTCACCTCGGACTCAGGATACGCAGTATTTT
. | once | TRBJ2-1 | TRBV5-6 | 14 | CASSSVGLYNEQFF | TGTGCCAGCAGCTCTGTGGGACTTTACAATGAGCAGTTCTTC
TRBD2 | few | TRBJ2-3 | TRBV7-8 | 15 | CASSFLAGRADTQYF | TGTGCCAGCAGCTTTCTAGCGGGACGGGCAGATACGCAGTATTTT
TRBD2 | . | TRBJ2-1 | TRBV7-2 | 16 | CASSLVGTSGSDEQFF | TGTGCCAGCAGCTTAGTTGGGACTAGCGGGAGCGATGAGCAGTTCTTC
. | few | TRBJ1-5 | TRBV6-1 | 13 | CASSDGLNQPQHF | TGTGCCAGCAGTGATGGACTCAATCAGCCCCAGCATTTT
. | . | TRBJ2-7 | TRBV7-2 | 15 | CASSLSRAGVGEQYF | TGTGCCAGCAGCTTAAGCCGGGCCGGGGTTGGGGAGCAGTACTTC
. | . | TRBJ1-1 | TRBV27 | 14 | CASSLYWGEGEAFF | TGTGCCAGCAGTTTATATTGGGGAGAGGGTGAAGCTTTCTTT